Listed below are T cell receptor beta chains from one sample, sequenced in a study of identifying expanded T cells in peripheral blood. This table comes from immunoSEQ multiplex PCR, and its TCRdb copy is limited to in-frame clones, with some not included. The table has about 89,000 clones, approximately 83% seen once. Material for sequencing was blood. Every receptor here comes from a person aged 18-70 years in good health. Both conserved end residues are trimmed from each CDR3. Rows may omit the clone size; those that give it use once, few, many or a size class.

abundance	j_gene	v_gene	CDR3aa
once	TRBJ2-7	TRBV30	AWGDRPMGYEQY
once	TRBJ2-2	TRBV6-5	ASSYSLGGFGGELF
NA	TRBJ1-1	TRBV11-2	ASSLEKVMNTEAF
NA	TRBJ2-3	TRBV5-8	ASSFEGGYTDTQY
NA	TRBJ1-1	TRBV6-5	ASSYGPGRNTEAF
NA	TRBJ2-3	TRBV11-2	ASSRPLVTGTDTQY
NA	TRBJ1-3	TRBV7-2	ASGRSSGNTIY
NA	TRBJ2-3	TRBV27	ASSLSRVTDTQY
NA	TRBJ1-5	TRBV7-9	ASSLGGINQPQH
NA	TRBJ2-5	TRBV7-9	ASSFGLAGTRTETQY